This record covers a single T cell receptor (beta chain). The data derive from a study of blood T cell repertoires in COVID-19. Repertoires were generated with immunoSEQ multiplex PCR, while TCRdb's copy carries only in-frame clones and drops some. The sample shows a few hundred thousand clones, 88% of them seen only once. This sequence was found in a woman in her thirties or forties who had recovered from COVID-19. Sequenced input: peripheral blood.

The CDR3 DNA sequence: TGTGCCAGCAGTGCGTTAGAGACCCAGTACTTC. Its protein product is CASSALETQYF. The V gene is TRBV2, the J gene TRBJ2-5; no clear D gene. Germline CDR1 SNHLY, CDR2 FYNNEI. The V end was cut by 4 bases, the J end by 4 bases, with 4 bases between. The CDR3 is 11 residues long.